What follows is one T cell receptor (beta chain) and its context. This sample stems from a study of OX40 agonist ivuxolimab in advanced cancers. Repertoires were generated with immunoSEQ multiplex PCR, while TCRdb's copy carries only in-frame clones and drops some. The sample records tens of thousands of clones, 65% to 90% being singletons. The CDR3 covers 15 residues. Losses at the gene ends were 7 bases for V and 6 bases for J; bases not matched to a gene: 12. Germline V CDR1 and CDR2: SEHNR, FQNEAQ (reference sequence). This TCR came from an adult with an advanced solid tumor such as melanoma, head and neck, liver or kidney cancer. The rearrangement uses TRBV7-9 and TRBJ2-1; 7 nucleotides match TRBD2. The material sequenced was CD4+ or CD8+ T cells sorted from blood, taken in a trial of the OX40 agonist ivuxolimab. The CDR3 is CASNFPLSGSNEQFF. CDR3 sequence (DNA): TGTGCCAGCAATTTCCCCCTTAGCGGGTCCAATGAGCAGTTCTTC.